This T cell receptor (beta chain) was captured in a study of CD8 T cells in ankylosing spondylitis. Overall study findings and caveats: Those disease-linked clones were CD8+; they were also relatively rare in peripheral blood.

The V end lost 0 bases, the J end lost 10 bases, and 12 bases lay between the germline ends. The length of the CDR3 is 13 residues. Germline CDR1 and CDR2: LGHNA and YSLEER. TCRdb passed the 5' RACE reads through MiXCR, listing each CDR3 protein once. This sample has hundreds of thousands of distinct CDR3 sequences; approximately 8.4% occur once, and the top ten carry 4.5% to 5%. This clonotype was seen at least ten times. Antigen specificity is unknown. This chain connects TRBV4-3 to TRBJ1-2; TRBD1 is a possible D gene (5 bases). This clonotype was obtained from a female donor with ankylosing spondylitis or in good health (not recorded which). Sequencing was carried out using blood, either unsorted or a sorted T cell fraction (not recorded which). The CDR3 DNA reads TGCGCCAGCAGCCAAGACCTGGGGGAGACCTACACCTTC. It yields the protein CASSQDLGETYTF.